The following is a TCR beta chain sequence with its context. The antigen is undetermined. This record comes from a study of cytomegalovirus exposure and HLA in healthy donors. Study overall: One earlier analysis, a look at 180 million or so T cells, found approximately 120 million unique TCR beta sequences. Findings and limits, study-wide: Later findings reportedly placed an Asian-associated ancestry cluster below the roughly 670-donor mean for N-insertions.

V was shortened by 8 bases and J by 3 bases, with 10 bases between the two germline ends. The CDR3 extends over 12 amino acids. Germline V lookup: CDR1 MDHEN, CDR2 SYDVKM. PCR amplification relied on 60 Vbeta primers (plus 13 Jbeta primers). In the original workflow: Unique TCR beta chains totaled roughly 79 million in a later count, with around 10 million of them shared. Measured with immunoSEQ multiplex PCR; TCRdb has only the in-frame clones, and not every one. That table furnishes V, J and clone size, whereas the DNA furnished D and trimming. Of about 130,000 clones listed, 60% to 75% are singletons.

The sequenced sample consisted of PBMCs. The clonotype comes from a human donor in good health. The V call is TRBV28, the J call TRBJ1-1; maybe TRBD1 (6 bases). CDR3 loop: CASGYRDTEAFF. CDR3 DNA: TGTGCCAGCGGGTACAGGGACACTGAAGCTTTCTTT.